Listed below are T cell receptor beta chains from one sample, sequenced in a study of a mutant IDH1 vaccine in newly diagnosed glioma. Their cognate antigens are unknown. TCRdb keeps only in-frame clones here, not all; method: immunoSEQ multiplex PCR. The profile covers about 51,000 clones, with 78% appearing a single time and around 5.3% taken by the ten largest. Source: PBMCs, taken from a glioma patient whose treatment included an IDH1 peptide vaccine. The receptors here all came from a man aged 45-60 years with glioma. Each CDR3 is given with its conserved first and last residue. Each record gives: D gene, clone size, J gene, V gene, CDR3 DNA, CDR3 protein. The D gene is left open where the match is weak. A clone size is listed for some rows: how often the clone was seen (once, few, many), or a class if it is expanded.

D: .
size: .
J: TRBJ2-5
V: TRBV6-1
DNA: TGTGCCAGCAAAGGAACCCAAGAGACCCAGTACTTC
CDR3: CASKGTQETQYF

D: .
size: once
J: TRBJ1-5
V: TRBV29-1
DNA: TGCAGCGTTGACTCGGGGGAACAGCCCCAGCATTTT
CDR3: CSVDSGEQPQHF

D: .
size: few
J: TRBJ2-7
V: TRBV7-9
DNA: TGTGCCAGCAGCTTATCGGGACGGGGAAGTAGGACCTACGAGCAGTACTTC
CDR3: CASSLSGRGSRTYEQYF

D: .
size: .
J: TRBJ1-1
V: TRBV2
DNA: TGTGCCAGCAATCCGTCGAACACTGAAGCTTTCTTT
CDR3: CASNPSNTEAFF

D: .
size: few
J: TRBJ2-7
V: TRBV7-9
DNA: TGTGCCAGCAGCCCTAGGGGGGGGTACGAGCAGTACTTC
CDR3: CASSPRGGYEQYF

D: TRBD1
size: .
J: TRBJ2-7
V: TRBV18
DNA: TGTGCCAGCCGCCGGGACAGCTCCTACGAGCAGTACTTC
CDR3: CASRRDSSYEQYF

D: .
size: few
J: TRBJ1-4
V: TRBV5-1
DNA: TGCGCCAGCAGCTCATCCGGGACGGCCGCAACTAATGAAAAACTGTTTTTT
CDR3: CASSSSGTAATNEKLFF

D: .
size: .
J: TRBJ1-4
V: TRBV4-3
DNA: TGCGCCAGCAGCACCCAGGGTACGAAGATTGAAAAACTGTTTTTT
CDR3: CASSTQGTKIEKLFF

D: .
size: .
J: TRBJ2-2
V: TRBV7-2
DNA: TGTGCCAGCAGCCTTAGCGGAACGAACACCGGGGAGCTGTTTTTT
CDR3: CASSLSGTNTGELFF

D: .
size: .
J: TRBJ1-5
V: TRBV29-1
DNA: TGCAGCGTTGCGGCGGGATCCGGTCAGCCCCAGCATTTT
CDR3: CSVAAGSGQPQHF

D: .
size: .
J: TRBJ1-1
V: TRBV6-1
DNA: TGTGCCAGCAGCCTGGACTCCTCGAACACTGAAGCTTTCTTT
CDR3: CASSLDSSNTEAFF

D: TRBD1
size: once
J: TRBJ1-3
V: TRBV7-2
DNA: TGTGCCAGCAGCCCTCCGGACAGGGGAAACACCATATATTTT
CDR3: CASSPPDRGNTIYF

D: .
size: .
J: TRBJ2-1
V: TRBV7-9
DNA: TGTGCCAGCAGCGTGACTAGCAATGAGCAGTTCTTC
CDR3: CASSVTSNEQFF

D: TRBD2
size: .
J: TRBJ2-2
V: TRBV7-6
DNA: TGTGCCAGCCAGACTAGCGGGGGGGCCAACGGGGAGCTGTTTTTT
CDR3: CASQTSGGANGELFF

D: .
size: .
J: TRBJ2-1
V: TRBV9
DNA: TGTGCCAGCAGCTCCCGGGGGGCCAATGAGCAGTTCTTC
CDR3: CASSSRGANEQFF

D: TRBD1
size: .
J: TRBJ1-4
V: TRBV5-1
DNA: TGCGCCAGCAGCGTGACAGGGGATAATGAAAAACTGTTTTTT
CDR3: CASSVTGDNEKLFF

D: .
size: medium-sized
J: TRBJ1-1
V: TRBV5-1
DNA: TGCGCCAGCAGCTTGGCAGGGAGGATGAACACTGAAGCTTTCTTT
CDR3: CASSLAGRMNTEAFF

D: TRBD2
size: medium-sized
J: TRBJ2-1
V: TRBV7-9
DNA: TGTGCCAGCAGCTCGACCTCGGGACTAGCACCCATTGAGCAGTTCTTC
CDR3: CASSSTSGLAPIEQFF

D: TRBD2
size: .
J: TRBJ2-1
V: TRBV7-2
DNA: TGTGCCAGCAGCACCCCCGGGAGGGGGAGGAATGAGCAGTTCTTC
CDR3: CASSTPGRGRNEQFF

D: .
size: .
J: TRBJ2-7
V: TRBV7-7
DNA: TGTGCTAGCAGCAAGGACTTGGAGCAGGAACCGTACTTC
CDR3: CASSKDLEQEPYF

D: .
size: few
J: TRBJ2-5
V: TRBV30
DNA: TGTGCCTGGAGGCGGAGCGGCCAAGAGACCCAGTACTTC
CDR3: CAWRRSGQETQYF

D: .
size: .
J: TRBJ1-5
V: TRBV6-1
DNA: TGTGCCAGTATGGAGTATAGCAATCAGCCCCAGCATTTT
CDR3: CASMEYSNQPQHF

D: .
size: .
J: TRBJ2-5
V: TRBV27
DNA: TGTGCCAGCAGTTCCTCTCCTAGAGCAAGGGGAGAGACCCAGTACTTC
CDR3: CASSSSPRARGETQYF

D: .
size: .
J: TRBJ1-5
V: TRBV6-6
DNA: TGTGCCAGCAGTTACAATACCCCTGAGGGCCAGCCCCAGCATTTT
CDR3: CASSYNTPEGQPQHF